The rows below give T cell receptor beta chains drawn from one sample of a study of CD8 T cells in ankylosing spondylitis. MiXCR, run by TCRdb on the 5' RACE reads, gives a single entry per CDR3 protein. In the table there are 40,000 or so distinct CDR3 sequences, about a tenth of which are singletons. Sequenced sample: blood, either unsorted or a sorted T cell fraction (not recorded which). The receptor set was obtained from a male donor with ankylosing spondylitis or in good health (not recorded which). Both conserved end residues are part of each CDR3. The D gene is left open where the match is weak. Clone size is shown for a subset of rows, as once, few, many or a class of expanded clone.

j_call,v_call,d_call,clone_size,cdr3_aa,cdr3_nt
TRBJ2-1,TRBV9,TRBD2,many,CASSVEAGNEQFF,TGTGCCAGCAGCGTAGAAGCGGGGAATGAGCAGTTCTTC
TRBJ2-7,TRBV3-1,TRBD1,many,CASSQGDSYYEQYF,TGTGCCAGCAGCCAGGGGGACAGTTACTACGAGCAGTACTTC
TRBJ2-3,TRBV14,.,many,CASSQYFSTDTQYF,TGTGCCAGCAGCCAATACTTTAGCACAGATACGCAGTATTTT
TRBJ1-1,TRBV7-9,.,.,CASSFAGTEAFF,TGTGCCAGCAGCTTCGCAGGGACTGAAGCTTTCTTT
TRBJ2-7,TRBV12-3/TRBV12-4,TRBD2,many,CASSLTGLASYEQYF,TGTGCCAGCAGTTTAACGGGACTAGCCAGCTACGAGCAGTACTTC
TRBJ2-5,TRBV29-1,.,many,CSVEYGNGETQYF,TGCAGCGTTGAGTACGGGAACGGGGAGACCCAGTACTTC
TRBJ2-1,TRBV20-1,.,many,CSASRPDSRGNEQFF,TGCAGTGCAAGTAGACCTGATTCCAGGGGAAATGAGCAGTTCTTC
TRBJ2-1,TRBV6-2/TRBV6-3,TRBD2,many,CASNQAGMGNEQFF,TGTGCCAGCAACCAAGCGGGAATGGGCAATGAGCAGTTCTTC
TRBJ2-6,TRBV20-1,.,many,CSAGTSGANVLTF,TGCAGTGCTGGGACCTCTGGGGCCAACGTCCTGACTTTC
TRBJ2-7,TRBV28,.,many,CASTMGMVYEQYF,TGTGCCAGCACTATGGGGATGGTCTACGAGCAGTACTTC
TRBJ2-1,TRBV20-1,TRBD2,many,CSARDTTSGEGLGPANEQFF,TGCAGTGCTAGAGATACGACTAGCGGGGAGGGCCTTGGGCCCGCCAATGAGCAGTTCTTC
TRBJ1-6,TRBV12-3/TRBV12-4,.,many,CASSKLFGELNSPLHF,TGTGCCAGCAGCAAGTTGTTTGGAGAACTTAATTCACCCCTCCACTTT
TRBJ2-3,TRBV15,.,many,CATSTSITRNYGDTQYF,TGTGCCACCAGCACCAGTATAACGCGGAATTACGGAGATACGCAGTATTTT
TRBJ2-1,TRBV5-8,.,many,CASSLGLTNTYNEQFF,TGTGCCAGCAGCCTCGGACTGACCAACACCTACAATGAGCAGTTCTTC
TRBJ2-7,TRBV27,.,.,CASSFRPETYYEQYF,TGTGCCAGCAGTTTCCGACCCGAGACGTACTACGAGCAGTACTTC